The source of this T cell receptor beta chain is a study of blood T cell repertoires in COVID-19. Whole-study context: The cDNA or gDNA used as material had been derived from T cells, B-cell-depleted T cells, or PBMCs.

As originally analysed: Reference gene primer amplification gave nucleated cell count estimates. Profiled with immunoSEQ multiplex PCR; TCRdb holds only in-frame clones, not every one. The V and J calls and clone size come from that table; D and trimming were worked out from the DNA. The table lists 200,000 to 250,000 clones, about 86% of them singletons, with 3% to 3.5% in the top ten. V lost 8 bases, J lost 1 base, and 8 bases lay in between. CDR3 length equals 13 residues. The germline gives CDR1 KGHSH, CDR2 LQKENI. The rearrangement joins TRBV18 to TRBJ2-2, with TRBD1 as a possible D gene (5 bases). The receptor was derived from a woman aged 50 to 65 in a cohort exposed to, infected with or recovered from COVID-19 (not recorded which). Sequencing was done on a sample of PBMCs or T cells enriched from blood (not recorded which). The CDR3 sequence: CASGQENTGELFF. CDR3 coding DNA: TGTGCCAGCGGACAAGAGAACACCGGGGAGCTGTTTTTT.